The 25 T cell receptor beta chains below come from one sample, sequenced in a study of blood T cell repertoires in COVID-19. Clones were read by immunoSEQ multiplex PCR, and TCRdb kept only the in-frame ones, dropping some. This table holds about 160,000 clones, approximately 81% found once. The sample was peripheral blood. Every receptor here comes from a human donor with acute or convalescent COVID-19. The donor label of this sample is uncertain.

This chain connects TRBV6-1 to TRBJ1-5; 7 bases fit TRBD1. This CDR3 is 13 amino acids long. Germline CDR1 is MNHNS and CDR2 is SASEGT. Unmatched junction bases numbered 0, after V lost 3 bases and J lost 4 bases. Here the CDR3 DNA reads TGTGCCAGCAGTGACAGGGGGAATCAGCCCCAGCATTTT. Protein sequence: CASSDRGNQPQHF.

This chain connects TRBV7-2 to TRBJ1-6; possibly TRBD1 for D (6 bases). Germline CDR1 is SGHTA and CDR2 is FQGNSA. The CDR3 covers 14 residues. V lost 5 bases, J lost 7 bases, and 12 bases lay in between. DNA of the CDR3: TGTGCCAGCAGCCGTGGGACACCCAATTCACCCCTCCACTTT. Residues: CASSRGTPNSPLHF.

V usage is TRBV2 and J usage is TRBJ2-7; weak D call: TRBD1 (6 bases). There are 16 residues in the CDR3. Trimming took off 3 bases at V and 4 bases at J, with 19 bases between the two ends. Per germline, CDR1 SNHLY and CDR2 FYNNEI. The DNA for the CDR3 is TGTGCCAGCAGTGACATTGAAGGCAGGGGAATTTACGAGCAGTACTTC. Translating it yields CASSDIEGRGIYEQYF.

The rearrangement joins TRBV7-2 to TRBJ2-1, with 8 bases that match TRBD2. From germline, CDR1 is SGHTA and CDR2 FQGNSA. Trimming cost V 4 bases and J 7 bases; bases outside gene matches: 15. The CDR3 covers 17 residues. The CDR3 loop reads CASSSQLAVRGGNEQFF. The CDR3 coding sequence is TGTGCCAGCAGCTCGCAATTAGCGGTTCGGGGGGGGAATGAGCAGTTCTTC.

The V call is TRBV7-2, the J call TRBJ2-3; D might be TRBD2 (7 bases). The CDR3 consists of 15 residues. The V and J ends lost 0 bases and 3 bases respectively, with 10 bases between them. CDR1 SGHTA and CDR2 FQGNSA come from the germline V gene. CDR3 protein: CASSLAGGATDTQYF. The CDR3 DNA follows: TGTGCCAGCAGCTTAGCAGGGGGGGCGACAGATACGCAGTATTTT. Looking up the rest from reference TRBV7-2 and TRBJ2-3 gives the full variable domain: GAGVSQSPSNKVTEKGKDVELRCDPISGHTALYWYRQSLGQGLEFLIYFQGNSAPDKSGLPSDRFSAERTGGSVSTLTIQRTQQEDSAVYLCASSLAGGATDTQYFGPGTRLTVL.

In its sample, this clone was seen once. The V gene is TRBV11-3, the J gene TRBJ1-2, with 7 bases identical to TRBD1. The J segment lost 4 bases and the V segment lost 4 bases, leaving 6 bases of the junction unmatched. The length of the CDR3 is 14 residues. CDR1 and CDR2 from the germline V gene are SGHNT and YENEEA. CDR3 DNA: TGTGCCAGCAGCTCAGGGGGTGACACCTATGGCTACACCTTC. Its translation: CASSSGGDTYGYTF.

For the CDR3, the DNA is TGTGCCAGCAGTTTTTGGGGGACAGGCAATCAGCCCCAGCATTTT. The encoded protein is CASSFWGTGNQPQHF. This chain connects TRBV28 to TRBJ1-5; 7 nucleotides align to TRBD1. The length of the CDR3 is 15 residues. V dropped 3 bases and J dropped 2; count of bases not matched to a gene: 4. Germline lookup yields CDR1 MDHEN and CDR2 SYDVKM.

This chain connects TRBV6-6 to TRBJ2-7; 7 positions match TRBD1. The V segment lost 4 bases and the J segment 3 bases; nucleotides outside the gene matches: 9. This CDR3 spans 15 amino acids. CDR1 MNHNY and CDR2 SVGAGI come from the germline V gene (reference sequence). The CDR3, as DNA: TGTGCCAGCAGTTCCCTCCCCGACAGGGACTACGAGCAGTACTTC. Translating it yields CASSSLPDRDYEQYF.

The chain has TRBV4-2 and TRBJ1-2; 9 positions agree with TRBD1. CDR3 size: 15 residues. Per germline, CDR1 LGHNA and CDR2 YNFKEQ. With 1 base clipped from V and 3 bases from J, the junction kept 3 bases outside the gene matches. CDR3 amino acids: CASSQARTGDYGYTF. As DNA, the CDR3 is TGTGCCAGCAGCCAAGCGAGGACAGGGGACTATGGCTACACCTTC.

This chain joins TRBV29-1 and TRBJ2-2; 7 bases are shared with TRBD1. Germline-derived CDR1 and CDR2 are SQVTM and ANQGSEA. V shed 3 bases and J 2 bases; nucleotides not matched to a gene: 3. The CDR3 extends over 14 amino acids. CDR3 in amino acids: CSVDKGANTGELFF. The CDR3 DNA reads as TGCAGCGTTGATAAGGGGGCAAACACCGGGGAGCTGTTTTTT.

The chain links TRBV16 to TRBJ1-1, with D tentatively TRBD1 (6 bases). The CDR3 has 13 amino acids. Trimming shortened V by 4 bases and J by 7 bases, and 13 bases separated the two germline ends. Germline CDR1 and CDR2: KGHSY and FQNENV. This chain's CDR3 is CASSPNAGVEAFF. The CDR3 DNA sequence: TGTGCCAGCAGCCCAAACGCAGGGGTTGAAGCTTTCTTT.

This clone was detected once. The chain employs TRBV6-5 and TRBJ1-2; 7 nucleotides agree with TRBD1. CDR1 MNHEY and CDR2 SVGAGI come from the germline V gene. The CDR3 spans 13 residues. After removal of 6 bases from V and 3 bases from J, the junction contained 4 bases not matched to a gene. As DNA, the CDR3 is TGTGCCAGCAGACGAGACAGGGACTATGGCTACACCTTC. The encoded protein is CASRRDRDYGYTF.

V gene TRBV6-1 combines with J gene TRBJ1-5, with TRBD1 matching over 10 bases. Germline V CDR1 and CDR2: MNHNS, SASEGT. With 4 bases clipped from V and 6 bases from J, the junction kept 18 bases outside the gene matches. This CDR3 has 19 residues. The DNA for the CDR3 is TGTGCCAGCAGTGCCTCGAGATTGCTCAGGGACAGGGGATTTCAGCCCCAGCATTTT. Its translation is CASSASRLLRDRGFQPQHF.

The V and J genes are TRBV30 and TRBJ1-2, with D unclear. The germline V and J ends were trimmed by 4 bases and 6 bases, with 21 bases remaining between them. This CDR3 is 15 amino acids long. The V gene's germline CDR1 is GTSNPN and CDR2 SVGIG (reference sequence). The CDR3 coding sequence is TGTGCCTGGACCCGCCGTAGAGGGTTGTTAGATGGCTACACCTTC. Amino acids: CAWTRRRGLLDGYTF.

This clone was seen just once. The chain is built from TRBV19 and TRBJ2-2; D is unclear. Deletions cut 3 bases from V and 6 bases from J, with 11 bases between. The CDR3 consists of 14 residues. From germline, CDR1 is LNHDA and CDR2 SQIVND (reference sequence). This CDR3 reads CASSMPSQAGELFF. The CDR3 bases are TGTGCCAGTAGTATGCCGAGTCAGGCCGGGGAGCTGTTTTTT.

This sequence joins TRBV15 and TRBJ2-2; perhaps TRBD2 as D (6 bases). The CDR3 sequence is 17 residues long. V lost 0 bases and J lost 6, with 17 bases in between. Germline V gives CDR1 LNHNV, CDR2 YYDKDF (reference sequence). The CDR3 region has the DNA TGTGCCACCAGCAGAGATGAGGAGGGCTTTATGGCCGGGGAGCTGTTTTTT. It specifies CATSRDEEGFMAGELFF.

The V call is TRBV10-2, the J call TRBJ1-1; tentatively, D is TRBD1 (6 bases). CDR1 WSHSY and CDR2 SAAADI come from the germline V gene. The CDR3 has 14 residues. V gave up 4 bases and J gave up 5 bases, with 14 bases separating them. CDR3 region: CASSAGGRWTEAFF. The CDR3 nucleotides are TGCGCCAGCAGTGCTGGGGGCCGGTGGACTGAAGCTTTCTTT.

This chain connects TRBV18 to TRBJ1-1, with a tentative D call TRBD1 (6 bases). Trimming removed 5 bases from V and 8 bases from J, with 12 bases in between. CDR1 and CDR2 from the germline V gene are KGHSH and LQKENI. This CDR3 has 12 amino acids. CDR3 sequence reads: CASSAGTLEAFF. The DNA of the CDR3 is TGTGCCAGCTCAGCAGGGACACTCGAAGCTTTCTTT.

The chain is built from TRBV6-2 or TRBV6-3 and TRBJ1-2, with a possible D match to TRBD1 (5 bases). V was pared by 2 bases and J by 7 bases, with 14 bases between. The CDR3 is 14 amino acids. The V gene's germline CDR1 is MNHEY and CDR2 SVGEGT. The CDR3 spells CASSYPDSFGGYTF. CDR3 coding DNA: TGTGCCAGCAGTTACCCAGACAGCTTCGGTGGCTACACCTTC.

This sequence joins TRBV6-2 or TRBV6-3 and TRBJ2-7; D gene unclear. CDR3 length: 12 residues. V lost 2 bases and J lost 3, with 5 bases in between. CDR1 and CDR2 from the germline V gene are MNHEY and SVGEGT. CDR3 region: CASSYQYYEQYF. Written as DNA, the CDR3 is TGTGCCAGCAGTTACCAGTACTACGAGCAGTACTTC.

The chain carries TRBV30 and TRBJ1-6, with D possibly matching TRBD1 (6 bases). This CDR3 contains 15 residues. Deletions cut 6 bases from V and 6 bases from J, with 18 bases between. Germline values: CDR1 GTSNPN, CDR2 SVGIG (reference sequence). The CDR3 bases are TGTGCCTGCATTCCGACAGGTGGGGGTAATTCACCCCTCCACTTT. This encodes CACIPTGGGNSPLHF.

The gene calls are TRBV2 and TRBJ1-2, with TRBD1 matching 7 bases. The germline V gene encodes CDR1 SNHLY and CDR2 FYNNEI. The CDR3 has 14 residues. V was clipped by 3 bases and J by 8 bases; unmatched bases: 9. CDR3 in DNA: TGTGCCAGCAGTGAGCAAGGGGGCGCACGGGGCTACACCTTC. Translating it yields CASSEQGGARGYTF.

The rearrangement uses TRBV7-2 and TRBJ1-2, with D possibly TRBD1 on 5 matching bases. Germline V gene lookup returns CDR1 SGHTA and CDR2 FQGNSA. The CDR3 extends over 16 amino acids. V lost 3 bases and J 5 bases, leaving 19 bases between the germline ends. CDR3 sequence reads: CASSLPLGAGSYGYTF. The CDR3 bases are TGTGCCAGCAGCTTGCCCCTAGGGGCAGGATCATATGGCTACACCTTC.

The genes are TRBV6-4 and TRBJ2-1; 7 nucleotides line up with TRBD1. CDR3 length equals 15 residues. The V gene end was trimmed by 6 bases and the J gene end by 3 bases; junction bases not matched to a gene: 8. CDR1 is MRHNA, CDR2 SNTAGT, per germline. Here the CDR3 reads CASRRDPGGYNEQFF. The CDR3 DNA follows: TGTGCCAGCAGGAGGGACCCAGGGGGCTACAATGAGCAGTTCTTC.

This clone has just one count. The J gene is TRBJ1-1, the V gene TRBV2, with D perhaps TRBD1 (6 bases). Germline V CDR1 and CDR2: SNHLY, FYNNEI. The length of the CDR3 is 13 residues. V lost 7 bases, J lost 7 bases, and 16 bases lay in between. CDR3 amino acids: CASTPDSFLEAFF. The CDR3 nucleotides are TGTGCCAGCACCCCGGACAGTTTCCTTGAAGCTTTCTTT.